This TCR beta chain is drawn from a study of blood T cell repertoires in COVID-19. Looking at the study overall: The analysed material was cDNA or gDNA that came from T cells, B-cell-depleted T cells, or PBMCs.

Authors' data handling: Using reference gene primer amplification, nucleated cell counts were estimated. Here immunoSEQ multiplex PCR was the method, and the copy in TCRdb shows in-frame clones only, minus some. That table supplies the V and J calls and clone size; D and trimming were determined from the DNA. The data hold tens of thousands of clones, with 70% to 90% observed a single time. This CDR3 has 14 residues. Germline V CDR1 and CDR2: SGDLS, YYNGEE. V lost 1 base and J 5 bases, leaving 10 bases between the germline ends. Material for sequencing was peripheral blood. The V call is TRBV9, the J call TRBJ2-1; D is ambiguous. This clonotype was obtained from a human donor in a cohort sampled during active COVID-19. CDR3 protein: CASSVSPADNEQFF. CDR3 DNA: TGTGCCAGCAGCGTAAGCCCCGCCGACAATGAGCAGTTCTTC.